The T cell receptor beta chain under discussion was sequenced for a study of blood T cells in healthy people across ages. This clonotype was counted at least ten times. The V and J ends lost 0 bases and 5 bases respectively, with 10 bases between them. Germline CDR1 reads LGHDT; CDR2 reads YNNKEL (reference sequence). This CDR3 spans 14 amino acids. A second PCR, run for about 7 to 11 cycles, used a sample-barcoded 5' primer plus a J-beta primer mix. TCRdb called the 5' RACE reads again in MiXCR, with one record for every CDR3 protein. The table has 650,000 to 700,000 distinct CDR3 sequences, around 50% seen once. Isolation recovered at least 7 million PBMCs from every sample.

This receptor was identified in a woman aged 80 or over in good health. The sequenced sample was blood. The rearrangement joins TRBV3-1 to TRBJ1-2, with D hard to call. The DNA for the CDR3 is TGTGCCAGCAGCCAAGAGGGAGGAAATTATGGCTACACCTTC. Its protein product is CASSQEGGNYGYTF.